These 6 T cell receptor beta chains originate from one sample sequenced in a study of neurological immune-mediated disorders. TCRdb reanalysed the 5' RACE reads using MiXCR and keeps one entry per CDR3 protein. Of approximately 82,000 distinct CDR3 sequences detected, 2% to 3% appear once; the ten largest clones hold about 1%. Sequencing was carried out using PBMCs. Receptors were obtained from a woman in her 30s with multiple sclerosis.

This clonotype was counted many times. V is TRBV6-2 or TRBV6-3 and J is TRBJ2-7; D is ambiguous. Germline V gene lookup returns CDR1 MNHEY and CDR2 SVGEGT. The V and J ends lost 2 bases and 6 bases respectively, with 14 bases between them. The CDR3 is 14 amino acids. Written as DNA, the CDR3 is TGTGCCAGCAGTTACCCGATATCCGGGTTCGAGCAGTACTTC. It codes for CASSYPISGFEQYF.

This clonotype was found many times. The J gene is TRBJ2-1, the V gene TRBV20-1, with D perhaps matching TRBD2 (5 bases). Germline CDR1 reads DFQATT; CDR2 reads SNEGSKA (reference sequence). Trimming took off 5 bases at V and 1 base at J, with 18 bases between the two ends. This CDR3 region has 16 residues. The CDR3 reads CSAAPGKRLSYNEQFF. DNA of the CDR3: TGCAGTGCTGCGCCCGGGAAGCGGCTTTCCTACAATGAGCAGTTCTTC.

This clonotype was found many times. CDR3 residues: CSAAPLGAGENEQFF. DNA for the CDR3: TGCAGTGCCGCCCCCTTAGGAGCGGGAGAAAATGAGCAGTTCTTC. The V and J genes are TRBV20-1 and TRBJ2-1; 8 bases are shared with TRBD2. The germline V gene has CDR1 DFQATT and CDR2 SNEGSKA (reference sequence). Trimming removed 6 bases from V and 7 bases from J; junction bases left unmatched: 14. This CDR3 is built from 15 residues.

This clonotype was recorded many times. V gene TRBV12-3 or TRBV12-4 combines with J gene TRBJ2-1, with TRBD2 as a possible D gene (5 bases). V gave up 3 bases and J gave up 13 bases, with 19 bases separating them. The CDR3 loop spans 14 amino acids. CDR3 amino acids: CASSFAREAPSQFF. In DNA form, the CDR3 reads TGTGCCAGCAGTTTCGCCCGGGAAGCGCCTTCACAGTTCTTC.

This clonotype was counted at least ten times. Here the CDR3 reads CASSLGAGGYNEQFF. In DNA form, the CDR3 reads TGTGCCAGCTCCCTCGGGGCGGGAGGGTACAATGAGCAGTTCTTC. The J gene is TRBJ2-1, the V gene TRBV9; 9 positions agree with TRBD2. The CDR3 sequence is 15 residues long. V trimming: 7 bases; J trimming: 4 bases; junction bases outside the gene matches: 9. From germline, CDR1 is SGDLS and CDR2 YYNGEE.

In its sample, this clonotype was seen many times. The CDR3 nucleotides are TGTGCCAGCAGTCCTGGAGGCTCGATCTCCTACGAGCAGTACTTC. Amino acid sequence: CASSPGGSISYEQYF. The chain recombines TRBV6-5 with TRBJ2-7; tentatively, D is TRBD2 (5 bases). The CDR3 loop spans 15 amino acids. The V end lost 5 bases, the J end lost 0 bases, and 14 bases lay between the germline ends. CDR1 MNHEY and CDR2 SVGAGI come from the germline V gene.